This TCR beta chain is from a study of T-cell reconstitution after alpha-beta-depleted transplantation in children. Preparation of the TCRbeta library involved a method that used unique molecular identifiers. TCRdb used MiXCR to reprocess the PCR reads, holding one entry per CDR3 protein. The sample shows about half a million distinct CDR3 sequences, under 15% of them seen only once. The germline CDR1 and CDR2 sequences are SQVTM and ANQGSEA. V dropped 4 bases and J dropped 0 bases, with 9 bases sitting between them. CDR3 length equals 14 residues. This clonotype showed up just a few times. Sequencing used PBMCs from the stem cell graft donor, obtained from the stem cell graft. The chain recombines TRBV29-1 with TRBJ2-2, with D tentatively TRBD1 (6 bases). The sequence was obtained from a human donor who donated a stem cell graft to a child with combined immunodeficiency. The CDR3 coding sequence is TGCAGCGTTGGGACAGTCGCGAACACCGGGGAGCTGTTTTTT. This sequence encodes CSVGTVANTGELFF.